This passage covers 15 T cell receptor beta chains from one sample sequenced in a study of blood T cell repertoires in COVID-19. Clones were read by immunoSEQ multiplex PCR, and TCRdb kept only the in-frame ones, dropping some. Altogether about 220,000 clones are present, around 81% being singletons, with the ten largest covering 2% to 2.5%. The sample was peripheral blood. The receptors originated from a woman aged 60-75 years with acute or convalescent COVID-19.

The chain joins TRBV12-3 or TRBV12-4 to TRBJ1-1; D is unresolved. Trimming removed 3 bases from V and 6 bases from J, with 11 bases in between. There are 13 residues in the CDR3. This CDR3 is CASSFFEGPEAFF. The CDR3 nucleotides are TGTGCCAGCAGTTTTTTCGAGGGTCCTGAAGCTTTCTTT.

CDR3 region: CASSVQGGANQPQHF. The CDR3 DNA follows: TGTGCCAGCAGCGTTCAAGGAGGGGCGAATCAGCCCCAGCATTTT. The chain joins TRBV7-2 to TRBJ1-5, with D tentatively TRBD1 (5 bases). This CDR3 spans 15 amino acids. The germline V gene has CDR1 SGHTA and CDR2 FQGNSA. Deletions cut 5 bases from V and 4 bases from J, with 15 bases between.

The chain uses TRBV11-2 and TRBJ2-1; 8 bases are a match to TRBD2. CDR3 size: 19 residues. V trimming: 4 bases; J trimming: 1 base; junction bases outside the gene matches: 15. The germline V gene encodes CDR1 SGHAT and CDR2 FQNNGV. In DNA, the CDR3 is TGTGCCAGCAGCTCCATAAGCGGGGGAATTAAAGGGTCCTACAATGAGCAGTTCTTC. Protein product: CASSSISGGIKGSYNEQFF.

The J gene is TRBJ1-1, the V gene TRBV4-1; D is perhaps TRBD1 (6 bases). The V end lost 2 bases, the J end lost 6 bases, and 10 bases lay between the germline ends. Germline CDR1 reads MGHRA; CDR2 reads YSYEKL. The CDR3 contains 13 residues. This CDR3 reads CASSQMGAAEAFF. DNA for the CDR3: TGCGCCAGCAGCCAAATGGGGGCGGCTGAAGCTTTCTTT.

This CDR3 is CASSFEAGAVNSYEQYF. The DNA of the CDR3 is TGTGCCAGCAGCTTTGAAGCGGGGGCGGTAAACTCCTACGAGCAGTACTTC. The V call is TRBV7-6, the J call TRBJ2-7; 8 positions agree with TRBD2. With V trimmed by 3 bases and J by 0 bases, 10 bases remained unmatched. Germline V lookup: CDR1 SGHVS, CDR2 FNYEAQ. The CDR3 runs 17 residues.

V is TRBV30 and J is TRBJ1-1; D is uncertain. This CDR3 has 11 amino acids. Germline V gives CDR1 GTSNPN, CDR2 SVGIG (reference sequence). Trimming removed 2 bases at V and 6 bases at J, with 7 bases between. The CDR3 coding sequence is TGTGCCTGGAGTCCTCCGGCTGAAGCTTTCTTT. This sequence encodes CAWSPPAEAFF.

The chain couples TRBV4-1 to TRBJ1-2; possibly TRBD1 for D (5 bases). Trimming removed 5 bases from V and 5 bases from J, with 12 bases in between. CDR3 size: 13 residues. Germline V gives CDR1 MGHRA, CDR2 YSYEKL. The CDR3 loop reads CASSVRDSYGYTF. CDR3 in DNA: TGCGCCAGCAGCGTCAGGGACTCTTATGGCTACACCTTC.

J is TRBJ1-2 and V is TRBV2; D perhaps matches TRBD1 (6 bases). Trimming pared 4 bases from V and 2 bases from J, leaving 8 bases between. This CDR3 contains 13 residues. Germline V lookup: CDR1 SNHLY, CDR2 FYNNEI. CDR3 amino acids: CASSGTENYGYTF. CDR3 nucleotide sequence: TGTGCCAGCAGTGGGACAGAGAACTATGGCTACACCTTC.

The CDR3 DNA reads TGTGCCAGCAGCCCCCAGGGGGGATCGTCCGGAAACACCATATATTTT. This codes for CASSPQGGSSGNTIYF. The gene calls are TRBV7-6 and TRBJ1-3, with TRBD1 matching over 7 bases. CDR1 is SGHVS and CDR2 is FNYEAQ in the germline V gene. V shed 5 bases, J shed 4 bases, and the junction held 11 bases outside the gene matches. CDR3 length: 16 amino acids.

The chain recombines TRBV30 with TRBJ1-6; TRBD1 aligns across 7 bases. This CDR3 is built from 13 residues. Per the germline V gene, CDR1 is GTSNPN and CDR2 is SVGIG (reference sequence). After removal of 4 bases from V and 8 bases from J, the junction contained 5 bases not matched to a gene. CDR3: CAWTGTEDSPLHF. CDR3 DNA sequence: TGTGCCTGGACCGGGACAGAAGATTCACCCCTCCACTTT.

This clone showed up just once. The CDR3 region is CASSQENGDQPQHF. CDR3 DNA sequence: TGCGCCAGCAGCCAAGAGAATGGAGATCAGCCCCAGCATTTT. The V gene is TRBV4-1, the J gene TRBJ1-5; D not certain. The CDR3 loop spans 14 amino acids. Trimming left V 0 bases short and J 5 bases short, with 8 bases between. Per the germline V gene, CDR1 is MGHRA and CDR2 is YSYEKL.

DNA for the CDR3: TGTGCCTGTTCGTCCGGGACTAGCCCCTTCACAGATACGCAGTATTTT. This encodes CACSSGTSPFTDTQYF. The rearrangement joins TRBV30 to TRBJ2-3; 9 bases line up with TRBD2. Germline CDR1 reads GTSNPN; CDR2 reads SVGIG (reference sequence). Unmatched junction bases numbered 12, after V lost 6 bases and J lost 2 bases. This CDR3 comprises 16 residues.

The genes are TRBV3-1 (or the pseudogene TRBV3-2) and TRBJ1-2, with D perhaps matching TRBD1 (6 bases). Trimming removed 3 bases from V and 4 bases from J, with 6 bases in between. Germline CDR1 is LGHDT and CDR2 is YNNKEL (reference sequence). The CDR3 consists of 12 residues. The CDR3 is CASSQGAYGYTF. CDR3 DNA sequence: TGTGCCAGCAGCCAGGGGGCCTATGGCTACACCTTC.

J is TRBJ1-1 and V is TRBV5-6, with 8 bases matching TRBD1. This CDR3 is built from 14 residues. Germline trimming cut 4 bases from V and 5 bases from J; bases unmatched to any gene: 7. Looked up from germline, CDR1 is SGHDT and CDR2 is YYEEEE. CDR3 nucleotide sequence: TGTGCCAGCAGCGGACAGGGAGGTTGGACTGAAGCTTTCTTT. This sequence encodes CASSGQGGWTEAFF.

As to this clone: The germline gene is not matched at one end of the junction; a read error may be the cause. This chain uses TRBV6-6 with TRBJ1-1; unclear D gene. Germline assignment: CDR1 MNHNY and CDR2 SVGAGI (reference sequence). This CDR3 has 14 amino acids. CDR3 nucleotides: TGTGCCAGCAGTCACGGGGAAATGAACGCTGAAGCTTTCTTT. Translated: CASSHGEMNAEAFF.